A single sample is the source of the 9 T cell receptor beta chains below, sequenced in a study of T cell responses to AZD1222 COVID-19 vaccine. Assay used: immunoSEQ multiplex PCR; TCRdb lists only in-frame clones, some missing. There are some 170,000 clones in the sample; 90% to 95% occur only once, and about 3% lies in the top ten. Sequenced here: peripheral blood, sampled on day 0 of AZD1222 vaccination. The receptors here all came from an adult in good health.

The CDR3 is CATSRDGSVPANQPQHF. CDR3 sequence (DNA): TGTGCCACCAGCAGAGACGGAAGCGTACCGGCCAATCAGCCCCAGCATTTT. The J gene is TRBJ1-5, the V gene TRBV15; no clear D gene. Per germline, CDR1 LNHNV and CDR2 YYDKDF (reference sequence). The CDR3 runs to 17 residues. V lost 0 bases, J lost 3 bases, and 15 bases lay in between.

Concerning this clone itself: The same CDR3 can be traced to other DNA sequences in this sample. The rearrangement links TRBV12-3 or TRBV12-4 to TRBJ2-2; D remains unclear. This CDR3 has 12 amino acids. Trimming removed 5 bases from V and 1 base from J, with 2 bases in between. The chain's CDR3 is CASSLNTGELFF. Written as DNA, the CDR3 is TGTGCCAGCAGTCTGAACACCGGGGAGCTGTTTTTT.

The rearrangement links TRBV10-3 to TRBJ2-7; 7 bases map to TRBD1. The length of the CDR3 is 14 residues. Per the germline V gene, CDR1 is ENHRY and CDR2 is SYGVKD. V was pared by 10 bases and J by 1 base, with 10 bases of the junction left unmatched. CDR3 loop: CATYPDRSSYEQYF. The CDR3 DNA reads TGTGCCACCTACCCGGACAGGTCTTCCTACGAGCAGTACTTC.

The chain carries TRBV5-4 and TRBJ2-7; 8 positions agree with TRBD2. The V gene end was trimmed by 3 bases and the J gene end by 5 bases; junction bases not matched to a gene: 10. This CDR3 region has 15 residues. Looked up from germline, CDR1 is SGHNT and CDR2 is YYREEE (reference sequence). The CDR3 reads CASSSTLAESDEQYF. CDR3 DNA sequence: TGTGCCAGCAGCTCCACACTAGCGGAGTCCGACGAGCAGTACTTC.

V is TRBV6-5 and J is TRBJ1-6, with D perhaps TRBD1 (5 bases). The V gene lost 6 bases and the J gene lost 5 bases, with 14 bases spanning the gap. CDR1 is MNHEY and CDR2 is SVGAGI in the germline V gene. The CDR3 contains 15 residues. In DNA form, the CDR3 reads TGTGCCAGCAGACCTCAGGGAAAACATAATTCACCCCTCCACTTT. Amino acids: CASRPQGKHNSPLHF.

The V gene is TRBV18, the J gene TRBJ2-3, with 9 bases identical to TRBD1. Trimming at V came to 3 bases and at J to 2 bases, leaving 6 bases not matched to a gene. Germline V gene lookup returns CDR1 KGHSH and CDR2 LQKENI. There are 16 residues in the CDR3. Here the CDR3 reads CASSPTGTGFTDTQYF. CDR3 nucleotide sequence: TGTGCCAGCTCACCGACCGGGACAGGGTTCACAGATACGCAGTATTTT.

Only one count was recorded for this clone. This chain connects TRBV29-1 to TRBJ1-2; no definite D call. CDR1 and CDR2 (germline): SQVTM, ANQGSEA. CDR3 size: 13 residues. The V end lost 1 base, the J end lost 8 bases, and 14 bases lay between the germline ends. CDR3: CSVEGQDVWGYTF. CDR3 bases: TGCAGCGTTGAAGGGCAGGATGTGTGGGGCTACACCTTC. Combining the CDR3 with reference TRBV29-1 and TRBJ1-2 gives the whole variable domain SAVISQKPSRDICQRGTSLTIQCQVDSQVTMMFWYRQQPGQSLTLIATANQGSEATYESGFVIDKFPISRPNLTFSTLTVSNMSPEDSSIYLCSVEGQDVWGYTFGSGTRLTVV.

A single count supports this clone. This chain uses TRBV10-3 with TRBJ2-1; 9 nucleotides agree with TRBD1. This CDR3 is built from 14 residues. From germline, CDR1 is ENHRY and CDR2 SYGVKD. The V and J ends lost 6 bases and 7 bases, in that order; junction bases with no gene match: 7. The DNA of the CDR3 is TGTGCCATCAGCTCCGGGACAGGGATTAATGAGCAGTTCTTC. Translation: CAISSGTGINEQFF.

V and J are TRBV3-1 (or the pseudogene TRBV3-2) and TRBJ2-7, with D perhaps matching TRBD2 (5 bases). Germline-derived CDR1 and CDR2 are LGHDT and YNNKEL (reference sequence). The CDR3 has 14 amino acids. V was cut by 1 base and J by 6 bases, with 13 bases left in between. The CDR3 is CASSQVQAVGEQYF. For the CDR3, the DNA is TGTGCCAGCAGCCAAGTACAAGCGGTGGGCGAGCAGTACTTC.